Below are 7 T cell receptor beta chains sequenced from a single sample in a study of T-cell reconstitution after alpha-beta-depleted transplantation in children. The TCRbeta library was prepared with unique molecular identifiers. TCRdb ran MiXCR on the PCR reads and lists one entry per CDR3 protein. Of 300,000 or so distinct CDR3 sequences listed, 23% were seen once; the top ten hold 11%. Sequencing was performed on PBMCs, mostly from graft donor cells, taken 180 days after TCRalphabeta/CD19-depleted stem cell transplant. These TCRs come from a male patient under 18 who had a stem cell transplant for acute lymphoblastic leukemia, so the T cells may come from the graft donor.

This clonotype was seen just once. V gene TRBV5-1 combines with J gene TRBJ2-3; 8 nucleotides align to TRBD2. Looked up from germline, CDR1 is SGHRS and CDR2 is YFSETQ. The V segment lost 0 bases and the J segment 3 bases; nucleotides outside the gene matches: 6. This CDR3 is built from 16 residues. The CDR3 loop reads CASSLVLAGGTDTQYF. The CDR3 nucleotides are TGCGCCAGCAGCTTGGTCCTAGCGGGTGGTACAGATACGCAGTATTTT. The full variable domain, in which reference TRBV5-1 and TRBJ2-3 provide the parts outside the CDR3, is KAGVTQTPRYLIKTRGQQVTLSCSPISGHRSVSWYQQTPGQGLQFLFEYFSETQRNKGNFPGRFSGRQFSNSRSEMNVSTLELGDSALYLCASSLVLAGGTDTQYFGPGTRLTVL.

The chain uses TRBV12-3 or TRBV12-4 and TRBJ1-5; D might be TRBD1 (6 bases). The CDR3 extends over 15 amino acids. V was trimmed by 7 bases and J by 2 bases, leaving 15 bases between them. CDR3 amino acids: CASNQRGNRNQPQHF. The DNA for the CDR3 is TGTGCCAGCAACCAAAGGGGGAATCGCAATCAGCCCCAGCATTTT.

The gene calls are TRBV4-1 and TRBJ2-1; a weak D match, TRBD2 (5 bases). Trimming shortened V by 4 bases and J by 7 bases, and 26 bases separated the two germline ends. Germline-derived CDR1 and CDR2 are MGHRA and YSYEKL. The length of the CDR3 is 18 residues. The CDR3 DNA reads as TGCGCCAGCAGCCCGTTATCTACTACTAGGCCACTTCGGAATGAGCAGTTCTTC. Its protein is CASSPLSTTRPLRNEQFF.

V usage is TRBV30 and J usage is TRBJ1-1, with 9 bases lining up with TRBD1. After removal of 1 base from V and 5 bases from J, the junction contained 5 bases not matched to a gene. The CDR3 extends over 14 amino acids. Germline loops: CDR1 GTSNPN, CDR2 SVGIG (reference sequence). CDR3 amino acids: CAWSDGTGSTEAFF. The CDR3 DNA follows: TGTGCCTGGAGTGACGGGACAGGGTCGACTGAAGCTTTCTTT.

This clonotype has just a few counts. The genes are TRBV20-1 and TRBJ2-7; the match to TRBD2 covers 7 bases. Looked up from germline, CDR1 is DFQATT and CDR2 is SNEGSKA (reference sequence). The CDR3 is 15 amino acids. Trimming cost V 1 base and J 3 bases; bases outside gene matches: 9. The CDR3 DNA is TGCAGTGCTAGAGGGGCGGGGGACCCTTACTACGAGCAGTACTTC. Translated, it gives CSARGAGDPYYEQYF.

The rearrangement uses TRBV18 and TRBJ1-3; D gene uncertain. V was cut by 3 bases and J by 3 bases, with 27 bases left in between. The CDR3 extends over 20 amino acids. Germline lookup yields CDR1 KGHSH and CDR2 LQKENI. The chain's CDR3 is CASSPIAATFLKMGGNTIYF. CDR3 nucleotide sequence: TGTGCCAGCTCACCTATAGCGGCGACATTTCTAAAAATGGGTGGAAACACCATATATTTT.

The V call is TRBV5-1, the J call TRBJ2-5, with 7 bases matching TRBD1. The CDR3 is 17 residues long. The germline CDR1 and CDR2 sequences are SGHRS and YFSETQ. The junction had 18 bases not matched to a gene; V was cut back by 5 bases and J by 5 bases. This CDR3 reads CASSLPIDRAPKETQYF. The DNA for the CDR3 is TGCGCCAGCAGTTTACCAATCGACAGGGCCCCTAAGGAGACCCAGTACTTC.